These T cell receptor beta chains were read from a single sample in a study of shared clonotypes between healthy human individuals. TCRdb's copy holds only in-frame clones and misses some; the assay was immunoSEQ multiplex PCR. The table includes some 2,400,000 clones, 90% to 97% detected once. The sequencing input was naive CD4+ T cells sorted from blood. Receptors were obtained from a man aged 18 to 29 in good health. CDR3s include the opening cysteine and the closing phenylalanine or tryptophan. Each record gives: V gene, J gene, CDR3 protein.

V: TRBV18; J: TRBJ1-6; CDR3: CASSPSGTGDSPLHF
V: TRBV5-1; J: TRBJ2-7; CDR3: CASSPNLGLAANYEQYF
V: TRBV5-1; J: TRBJ2-3; CDR3: CASSNPSTDTQYF
V: TRBV20-1; J: TRBJ2-7; CDR3: CSASSGAEQYF
V: TRBV7-8; J: TRBJ2-1; CDR3: CASSLALAGGPWNEQFF
V: TRBV11-2; J: TRBJ1-5; CDR3: CASSLGGLEAQPQHF
V: TRBV5-1; J: TRBJ2-1; CDR3: CASSLAGDRGGDSSYNEQFF
V: TRBV5-6; J: TRBJ2-5; CDR3: CASSYGTGGRETQYF
V: TRBV7-8; J: TRBJ1-3; CDR3: CASSLLPGNTIYF
V: TRBV30; J: TRBJ1-1; CDR3: CAWSKGQGTTEAFF
V: TRBV2; J: TRBJ1-1; CDR3: CASSPERDTEAFF
V: TRBV11-2; J: TRBJ2-3; CDR3: CASSLGGTDTQYF
V: TRBV5-6; J: TRBJ1-5; CDR3: CASSMQEGEQPQHF
V: TRBV14; J: TRBJ2-7; CDR3: CASSLNQAGPYEQYF
V: TRBV5-8; J: TRBJ2-1; CDR3: CASSLEGTTYNEQFF
V: TRBV4-2; J: TRBJ2-3; CDR3: CASSQDLVAGADTQYF
V: TRBV25-1; J: TRBJ2-2; CDR3: CASKGLAGGPGNTGELFF
V: TRBV19; J: TRBJ1-4; CDR3: CASSSQSATNEKLFF
V: TRBV7-2; J: TRBJ2-7; CDR3: CASSLAGRVDEQYF
V: TRBV19; J: TRBJ1-1; CDR3: CASENRGLHTEAFF
V: TRBV28; J: TRBJ1-3; CDR3: CASSLGLKDNSGNTIYF
V: TRBV5-1; J: TRBJ1-3; CDR3: CASSSGGSGVYSGNTIYF
V: TRBV2; J: TRBJ2-5; CDR3: CASRTGGRETQYF
V: TRBV2; J: TRBJ2-4; CDR3: CASSDWANKNIQYF
V: TRBV7-2; J: TRBJ2-2; CDR3: CASSKGLFTGELFF
V: TRBV9; J: TRBJ2-1; CDR3: CASSVGGAEPYNEQFF
V: TRBV5-1; J: TRBJ1-2; CDR3: CASSSFGSGQVPTF
V: TRBV9; J: TRBJ2-2; CDR3: CASSVDVADTGELFF
V: TRBV5-4; J: TRBJ1-6; CDR3: CASSYGGEYSPLHF
V: TRBV20-1; J: TRBJ2-3; CDR3: CSASRADTQYF
V: TRBV5-4; J: TRBJ2-7; CDR3: CASSGRDRVLSEQYF
V: TRBV12-5; J: TRBJ2-1; CDR3: CASGSSGSRSYNEQFF
V: TRBV5-1; J: TRBJ1-6; CDR3: CASSLGAYGTGLNSPLHF
V: TRBV5-1; J: TRBJ2-1; CDR3: CASSLGLAIGNEQFF
V: TRBV28; J: TRBJ2-7; CDR3: CASSSGTSGGTYEQYF